The 27 T cell receptor beta chains in this list originate from one sample, sequenced in a study of lymphopenia after photon versus proton radiotherapy. TCRdb's copy holds only in-frame clones and misses some; the assay was immunoSEQ multiplex PCR. The table lists 75,000 or so clones, around four fifths of them singletons. Here the sequenced sample was peripheral blood, taken from a patient treated with proton-based radiotherapy. These receptors were taken from a man aged 55 to 69 with pancreatic cancer.

The chain couples TRBV9 to TRBJ1-2; the D is unclear. V shed 0 bases and J shed 5 bases, with 8 bases lying between them. This CDR3 is built from 13 residues. CDR1 is SGDLS and CDR2 is YYNGEE in the germline V gene. The CDR3 bases are TGTGCCAGCAGCGTAGGAGGCGGATATGGCTACACCTTC. Encoded protein: CASSVGGGYGYTF.

CDR3 sequence: CASSIGFLGNEQFF. The CDR3 DNA sequence: TGTGCCAGTAGTATAGGATTCTTGGGCAATGAGCAGTTCTTC. The chain recombines TRBV19 with TRBJ2-1, with D unresolved. CDR1 is LNHDA, CDR2 SQIVND, per germline (reference sequence). The CDR3 has 14 residues. Deletions cut 1 base from V and 6 bases from J, with 10 bases between.

The chain carries TRBV30 and TRBJ2-5, with D uncertain. CDR1 is GTSNPN and CDR2 is SVGIG in the germline V gene (reference sequence). Trimming pared 0 bases from V and 1 base from J, leaving 3 bases between. The CDR3 extends over 12 amino acids. DNA of the CDR3: TGTGCCTGGAGTGTGGGCCAAGAGACCCAGTACTTC. It codes for CAWSVGQETQYF. The complete variable domain, with remaining parts taken from reference TRBV30 and TRBJ2-5, reads SQTIHQWPATLVQPVGSPLSLECTVEGTSNPNLYWYRQAAGRGLQLLFYSVGIGQISSEVPQNLSASRPQDRQFILSSKKLLLSDSGFYLCAWSVGQETQYFGPGTRLLVL.

CDR3 region: CASSPRATAGAYEQYF. CDR3 DNA: TGTGCCAGCAGCCCCCGAGCGACAGCAGGGGCCTACGAGCAGTACTTC. This rearrangement joins TRBV9 to TRBJ2-7, with D possibly TRBD1 on 6 matching bases. V lost 4 bases and J 2 bases, leaving 19 bases between the germline ends. The CDR3 is 16 residues long. The germline V gene has CDR1 SGDLS and CDR2 YYNGEE. Using reference TRBV9 and TRBJ2-7 for the parts outside the CDR3, the full variable domain is DSGVTQTPKHLITATGQRVTLRCSPRSGDLSVYWYQQSLDQGLQFLIQYYNGEERAKGNILERFSAQQFPDLHSELNLSSLELGDSALYFCASSPRATAGAYEQYFGPGTRLTVT.

This chain connects TRBV7-2 to TRBJ2-7, with D uncertain. Germline V gives CDR1 SGHTA, CDR2 FQGNSA. The length of the CDR3 is 14 residues. V was shortened by 0 bases and J by 3 bases, with 9 bases between the two germline ends. CDR3 coding DNA: TGTGCCAGCAGCTTAGCGGGAAGACGCTACGAGCAGTACTTC. Amino acid sequence: CASSLAGRRYEQYF.

The rearrangement joins TRBV7-2 to TRBJ2-7, with D tentatively TRBD1 or TRBD2 (5 bases each). The V gene's germline CDR1 is SGHTA and CDR2 FQGNSA. This CDR3 region has 14 residues. Trimming took off 2 bases at V and 6 bases at J, with 14 bases between the two ends. In DNA, the CDR3 is TGTGCCAGCAGCTTAATACTCAGGGACCCCGAGCAGTACTTC. As protein: CASSLILRDPEQYF. Combining the CDR3 with reference TRBV7-2 and TRBJ2-7 gives the whole variable domain GAGVSQSPSNKVTEKGKDVELRCDPISGHTALYWYRQSLGQGLEFLIYFQGNSAPDKSGLPSDRFSAERTGGSVSTLTIQRTQQEDSAVYLCASSLILRDPEQYFGPGTRLTVT.

The chain uses TRBV9 and TRBJ2-3; D gene uncertain. V lost 2 bases and J 2 bases, leaving 9 bases between the germline ends. The CDR3 is 14 residues long. CDR1 SGDLS and CDR2 YYNGEE come from the germline V gene. CDR3: CASSVSTYTDTQYF. Written as DNA, the CDR3 is TGTGCCAGCAGCGTTTCGACTTACACAGATACGCAGTATTTT.

V usage is TRBV27 and J usage is TRBJ2-7; the D is unclear. The CDR3 consists of 14 residues. Germline-derived CDR1 and CDR2 are MNHEY and SMNVEV (reference sequence). V lost 5 bases and J lost 6, with 17 bases in between. The CDR3 DNA sequence: TGTGCCAGCAGTACAACGGCCCTTTCAGCCGAGCAGTACTTC. Its translation: CASSTTALSAEQYF.

The chain combines TRBV30 with TRBJ2-7; TRBD1 matches at 10 bases. This CDR3 has 13 amino acids. In germline, CDR1 is GTSNPN, CDR2 SVGIG (reference sequence). Unmatched junction bases numbered 6, after V lost 0 bases and J lost 10 bases. The CDR3 region is CAWSVSGTGDQYF. In DNA form, the CDR3 reads TGTGCCTGGAGTGTATCTGGGACAGGGGACCAGTACTTC.

This sequence joins TRBV28 and TRBJ2-7, with D tentatively TRBD2 (5 bases). The V end lost 7 bases, the J end lost 4 bases, and 17 bases lay between the germline ends. There are 14 residues in the CDR3. Germline CDR1 is MDHEN and CDR2 is SYDVKM. In nucleotides, the CDR3 is TGTGCCAGCACCCCAGCCACTAGATCATACGAGCAGTACTTC. Encoded protein: CASTPATRSYEQYF.

The gene calls are TRBV18 and TRBJ2-3; TRBD2 might be the D (6 bases). The CDR3 contains 17 residues. Germline CDR1 is KGHSH and CDR2 is LQKENI. Trimming cost V 0 bases and J 0 bases, with 13 bases left between them. In DNA, the CDR3 is TGTGCCAGCTCACCACCTACGGAGGGGACTAGCACAGATACGCAGTATTTT. Its translation is CASSPPTEGTSTDTQYF. The complete variable domain, with remaining parts taken from reference TRBV18 and TRBJ2-3, reads NAGVMQNPRHLVRRRGQEARLRCSPMKGHSHVYWYRQLPEEGLKFMVYLQKENIIDESGMPKERFSAEFPKEGPSILRIQQVVRGDSAAYFCASSPPTEGTSTDTQYFGPGTRLTVL.

In its sample, this clone was seen once. The CDR3 protein is CSVSDGYNEQFF. The CDR3 DNA sequence: TGCAGCGTTTCTGACGGCTACAATGAGCAGTTCTTC. V is TRBV29-1 and J is TRBJ2-1, with D uncertain. Germline lookup yields CDR1 SQVTM and CDR2 ANQGSEA. Trimming removed 5 bases at V and 3 bases at J, with 8 bases between. The CDR3 is 12 residues long.

The chain combines TRBV11-2 with TRBJ2-7; 12 positions match TRBD1. With V trimmed by 4 bases and J by 4 bases, 8 bases remained unmatched. The CDR3 consists of 16 residues. The germline gives CDR1 SGHAT, CDR2 FQNNGV. The CDR3 bases are TGTGCCAGCAGCTCCCTACCGGGACAGGGGGCATACGAGCAGTACTTC. Translation: CASSSLPGQGAYEQYF.

The V and J genes are TRBV5-6 and TRBJ2-2; 10 bases are a match to TRBD1. The germline CDR1 and CDR2 sequences are SGHDT and YYEEEE. The CDR3 loop spans 15 amino acids. V shed 4 bases, J shed 4 bases, and the junction held 4 bases outside the gene matches. The CDR3 spells CASSGWTGGTGELFF. The DNA of the CDR3 is TGTGCCAGCAGCGGGTGGACAGGGGGCACCGGGGAGCTGTTTTTT.

The table lists this clone with a count of one. This chain connects TRBV28 to TRBJ1-2, with a possible D match to TRBD1 (6 bases). The CDR3 length is 21 residues. Germline CDR1 and CDR2: MDHEN and SYDVKM. With 6 bases removed from V and 8 bases from J, the gap between germline ends came to 40 bases. The CDR3 sequence is CASSPVGGLQALPEGTFGYTF. The CDR3 DNA sequence: TGTGCCAGCAGCCCCGTGGGGGGGCTCCAAGCTCTACCTGAGGGGACTTTCGGCTACACCTTC.

The sample holds one count of this clone. The genes are TRBV28 and TRBJ2-7; D uncertain. From germline, CDR1 is MDHEN and CDR2 SYDVKM. The CDR3 length is 13 residues. V dropped 5 bases and J dropped 1 base, with 9 bases sitting between them. CDR3: CASSPSPSYEQYF. For the CDR3, the DNA is TGTGCCAGCAGTCCTTCACCTTCCTACGAGCAGTACTTC.

The chain couples TRBV5-1 to TRBJ2-2, with a possible D match to TRBD2 (5 bases). The germline V gene has CDR1 SGHRS and CDR2 YFSETQ. This CDR3 spans 15 amino acids. With 5 bases removed from V and 5 bases from J, the gap between germline ends came to 16 bases. CDR3 nucleotide sequence: TGCGCCAGCAGGGAGAGCGGAGTGATTACCGGGGAGCTGTTTTTT. Its protein is CASRESGVITGELFF.

This clone was counted a single time. The rearrangement links TRBV5-4 to TRBJ2-2, with 10 positions matching TRBD1. Looked up from germline, CDR1 is SGHNT and CDR2 is YYREEE (reference sequence). The CDR3 has 14 amino acids. Trimming removed 7 bases from V and 7 bases from J; junction bases left unmatched: 7. The CDR3 here is CASEGTGEVGELFF. DNA for the CDR3: TGTGCCAGCGAAGGGACAGGGGAAGTCGGGGAGCTGTTTTTT.

V and J are TRBV7-8 and TRBJ1-1; the D gene is possibly TRBD1 (5 bases). V was pared by 5 bases and J by 5 bases, with 15 bases between. The CDR3 consists of 14 residues. CDR1 is SGHVS and CDR2 is FQNEAQ in the germline V gene. The CDR3 DNA follows: TGTGCCAGCAGCCTAGGGTCCAGGGAGACTGAAGCTTTCTTT. Protein product: CASSLGSRETEAFF.

The rearrangement uses TRBV5-4 and TRBJ2-5; no firm D call. V dropped 0 bases and J dropped 8 bases, with 8 bases sitting between them. The CDR3 is made up of 12 amino acids. Germline loops: CDR1 SGHNT, CDR2 YYREEE (reference sequence). CDR3 nucleotides: TGTGCCAGCAGCTTGGTGCAGAGTACCCAGTACTTC. It yields the protein CASSLVQSTQYF. The variable domain in full, completed from reference TRBV5-4 and TRBJ2-5, reads ETGVTQSPTHLIKTRGQQVTLRCSSQSGHNTVSWYQQALGQGPQFIFQYYREEENGRGNFPPRFSGLQFPNYSSELNVNALELDDSALYLCASSLVQSTQYFGPGTRLLVL.

This clone has just a few counts. The genes are TRBV1 and TRBJ1-2. TRBV1 is a documented pseudogene. The CDR3 loop spans 12 amino acids. Written as DNA, the CDR3 is TGCACCAGCAGCCAAGCGTCATATGGCTACACCTTC. As protein: CTSSQASYGYTF.

This clone was picked up a small number of times. This sequence joins TRBV14 and TRBJ1-4, with D perhaps matching TRBD1 (6 bases). Germline V CDR1 and CDR2: SGHDN, FVKESK. The CDR3 loop spans 18 amino acids. The V and J ends lost 1 base and 7 bases respectively, with 22 bases between them. The CDR3 region has the DNA TGTGCCAGCAGCCAAGGGCTCGGCAGCCAAAGAGGGGGTGAAAAACTGTTTTTT. It is translated as CASSQGLGSQRGGEKLFF.

The genes are TRBV6-6 and TRBJ2-2; D is ambiguous. The germline V gene has CDR1 MNHNY and CDR2 SVGAGI (reference sequence). CDR3 size: 12 residues. V dropped 7 bases and J dropped 2 bases, with 5 bases sitting between them. As DNA, the CDR3 is TGTGCCAGCAAACCAAACACCGGGGAGCTGTTTTTT. Protein: CASKPNTGELFF.

This chain joins TRBV29-1 and TRBJ2-6; D is ambiguous. CDR1 and CDR2 from the germline V gene are SQVTM and ANQGSEA. V was cut by 1 base and J by 0 bases, with 4 bases left in between. This CDR3 spans 14 amino acids. Here the CDR3 reads CSVEGFSGANVLTF. The CDR3 DNA reads TGCAGCGTTGAAGGCTTCTCTGGGGCCAACGTCCTGACTTTC.

V usage is TRBV19 and J usage is TRBJ2-7, with no clear D. This CDR3 is built from 14 residues. Trimming removed 5 bases from V and 0 bases from J, with 11 bases in between. The germline V gene has CDR1 LNHDA and CDR2 SQIVND (reference sequence). In nucleotides, the CDR3 is TGTGCCAGTAGTCCCACCGACGGCTCCTACGAGCAGTACTTC. Amino acids: CASSPTDGSYEQYF.

This clone was seen only once. The chain has TRBV28 and TRBJ1-1, with D perhaps matching TRBD1 (5 bases). Germline assignment: CDR1 MDHEN and CDR2 SYDVKM. V was clipped by 2 bases and J by 2 bases, with 12 bases between them. CDR3 length: 15 amino acids. CDR3 protein: CASSLRGTVNTEAFF. The DNA of the CDR3 is TGTGCCAGCAGTTTAAGAGGGACGGTAAACACTGAAGCTTTCTTT. Full variable domain (remainder filled in from reference TRBV28 and TRBJ1-1): DVKVTQSSRYLVKRTGEKVFLECVQDMDHENMFWYRQDPGLGLRLIYFSYDVKMKEKGDIPEGYSVSREKKERFSLILESASTNQTSMYLCASSLRGTVNTEAFFGQGTRLTVV.

This chain connects TRBV14 to TRBJ1-1, with 7 bases lining up with TRBD1. Germline V lookup: CDR1 SGHDN, CDR2 FVKESK. V shed 8 bases and J 1 base; nucleotides not matched to a gene: 4. This CDR3 is built from 13 residues. The CDR3 reads CASARGWNTEAFF. CDR3 nucleotide sequence: TGTGCCAGCGCCAGGGGGTGGAACACTGAAGCTTTCTTT.